These 30 T cell receptor beta chains came from one sample sequenced in a study of blood T cell repertoires in COVID-19. The method was immunoSEQ multiplex PCR; TCRdb's version includes in-frame clones alone and lacks a portion of them. Of about 220,000 clones listed, about 85% are singletons. Sequencing input: peripheral blood. The origin of the receptors is a woman aged 55-70 years who had recovered from COVID-19.

The V call is TRBV7-8, the J call TRBJ2-7, with D perhaps TRBD2 (5 bases). This CDR3 region has 15 residues. V was pared by 1 base and J by 0 bases, with 10 bases between. Germline V gene sequence: CDR1 SGHVS, CDR2 FQNEAQ. CDR3 bases: TGTGCCAGCAGCTTAGGCAGGACTCGCTCCTACGAGCAGTACTTC. Residues: CASSLGRTRSYEQYF.

This chain joins TRBV5-8 and TRBJ1-6; D is ambiguous. Trimming removed 4 bases from V and 7 bases from J, with 9 bases in between. This CDR3 has 13 amino acids. The germline gives CDR1 SGHTS, CDR2 YDEGEE. The CDR3: CASSLRLNSPLHF. CDR3 nucleotides: TGTGCCAGCAGCCTCAGGTTAAATTCACCCCTCCACTTT.

The V gene is TRBV9, the J gene TRBJ2-6, with D possibly matching TRBD1 (5 bases). The CDR3 sequence is 17 residues long. V was clipped by 4 bases and J by 4 bases, with 18 bases between them. Germline CDR1 is SGDLS and CDR2 is YYNGEE. The CDR3 loop reads CASSLTTGLVGANVLTF. In nucleotides, the CDR3 is TGTGCCAGCAGCCTTACTACAGGATTAGTAGGGGCCAACGTCCTGACTTTC.

This clone was found once. The chain carries TRBV19 and TRBJ1-5, with 10 bases matching TRBD1. Looked up from germline, CDR1 is LNHDA and CDR2 is SQIVND (reference sequence). The CDR3 totals 18 residues. V was pared by 1 base and J by 6 bases, with 12 bases of the junction left unmatched. In DNA, the CDR3 is TGTGCCAGTAGTATAGGTCTCCGAAGGACAGGGGGAGGTCAGCCCCAGCATTTT. Amino acids: CASSIGLRRTGGGQPQHF.

This chain links TRBV6-1 with TRBJ1-5; D is unresolved. The CDR3 sequence is 13 residues long. Germline V gives CDR1 MNHNS, CDR2 SASEGT. V lost 3 bases to trimming and J lost 1 base, with 4 bases between them. The CDR3 sequence is CASSDISNQPQHF. CDR3 sequence (DNA): TGTGCCAGCAGTGATATCAGCAATCAGCCCCAGCATTTT.

Of note for this clone: One end of the junction is discordant with germline, which a read error may explain. The chain combines TRBV6-6 with TRBJ1-2, with 7 bases lining up with TRBD1. The CDR3 totals 14 residues. The germline V gene encodes CDR1 MNHNY and CDR2 SVGAGI (reference sequence). The CDR3 sequence is CASRYLGTDSGYTF. The CDR3 DNA reads TGTGCCAGCCGTTACCTAGGGACAGACAGTGGCTACACCTTC.

The chain carries TRBV10-3 and TRBJ2-3; perhaps TRBD2 as D (5 bases). This CDR3 has 14 residues. Germline assignment: CDR1 ENHRY and CDR2 SYGVKD. The V gene lost 6 bases and the J gene lost 7 bases, with 17 bases spanning the gap. This chain's CDR3 is CAIRPSGEQNTQYF. The CDR3 nucleotides read TGTGCCATCAGGCCCAGCGGCGAACAAAATACGCAGTATTTT.

The chain employs TRBV30 and TRBJ2-6; D unclear. Germline-derived CDR1 and CDR2 are GTSNPN and SVGIG (reference sequence). V lost 0 bases and J lost 3, with 9 bases in between. The CDR3 sequence is 15 residues long. The CDR3 here is CAWSVRLNGANVLTF. In DNA, the CDR3 is TGTGCCTGGAGTGTGAGACTCAATGGGGCCAACGTCCTGACTTTC.

About this clone: The same CDR3 is also encoded by other DNA sequences in this sample. This chain links TRBV29-1 with TRBJ1-2, with D perhaps TRBD1 (5 bases). This CDR3 region has 13 residues. The V gene's germline CDR1 is SQVTM and CDR2 ANQGSEA. Trimming pared 0 bases from V and 3 bases from J, leaving 8 bases between. The CDR3 sequence is CSVEEGQYYGYTF. The DNA for the CDR3 is TGCAGCGTTGAAGAAGGACAATACTATGGCTACACCTTC.

The rearrangement joins TRBV5-1 to TRBJ2-7; 8 bases line up with TRBD1. The length of the CDR3 is 15 residues. Looked up from germline, CDR1 is SGHRS and CDR2 is YFSETQ. Losses at the gene ends were 2 bases for V and 2 bases for J; bases not matched to a gene: 6. The CDR3 coding sequence is TGCGCCAGCAGCTTTCTGACAGGGGTAACCTACGAGCAGTACTTC. Translated: CASSFLTGVTYEQYF.

The V gene is TRBV15, the J gene TRBJ1-5; D possibly corresponds to TRBD1 (6 bases). The germline V gene encodes CDR1 LNHNV and CDR2 YYDKDF (reference sequence). There are 17 residues in the CDR3. V was pared by 4 bases and J by 3 bases, with 19 bases between. CDR3 protein: CATSTFRTAANNQPQHF. CDR3 sequence (DNA): TGTGCCACCAGCACCTTTCGGACAGCGGCGAACAATCAGCCCCAGCATTTT.

V and J are TRBV30 and TRBJ2-7, with 9 bases aligning to TRBD2. Trimming at V came to 7 bases and at J to 3 bases, leaving 7 bases not matched to a gene. The germline V gene encodes CDR1 GTSNPN and CDR2 SVGIG (reference sequence). This CDR3 spans 13 amino acids. CDR3 protein: CASRGGQVYEQYF. CDR3 in DNA: TGTGCCTCGCGGGGGGGTCAGGTCTACGAGCAGTACTTC.

The chain is built from TRBV25-1 and TRBJ1-2; tentative D call: TRBD1 (6 bases). The length of the CDR3 is 13 residues. The germline V and J ends were trimmed by 8 bases and 2 bases, with 12 bases remaining between them. Germline V gene sequence: CDR1 MGHDK, CDR2 SYGVNS. CDR3 residues: CASRSTGNYGYTF. The CDR3 nucleotides are TGTGCCAGCCGCTCTACAGGGAACTATGGCTACACCTTC.

The J gene is TRBJ1-4, the V gene TRBV6-1, with D uncertain. CDR3 length: 18 amino acids. Between the trimmed V and J ends, which lost 1 base and 0 bases, there was a span of 15 bases. Germline V gene lookup returns CDR1 MNHNS and CDR2 SASEGT. The CDR3 region has the DNA TGTGCCAGCAGTGAAGTCCCCGGTCGGTATGCAACTAATGAAAAACTGTTTTTT. Its protein is CASSEVPGRYATNEKLFF.

The CDR3 protein is CASSIYSGGARNEQFF. CDR3 nucleotides: TGTGCCAGCAGCATTTATAGCGGGGGGGCCAGGAATGAGCAGTTCTTC. The J gene is TRBJ2-1, the V gene TRBV13; TRBD2 matches at 11 bases. Per the germline V gene, CDR1 is PRHDT and CDR2 is FYEKMQ (reference sequence). V gave up 5 bases and J gave up 7 bases; unmatched junction bases: 10. CDR3 length: 16 amino acids.

The rearrangement uses TRBV2 and TRBJ1-5; TRBD1 matches 7 bases. J was trimmed by 3 bases and V by 6 bases; bases with no gene match: 5. This CDR3 has 14 amino acids. Germline values: CDR1 SNHLY, CDR2 FYNNEI. The CDR3 sequence is CASRGGQVNQPQHF. CDR3 DNA sequence: TGTGCCAGCAGAGGAGGACAGGTCAATCAGCCCCAGCATTTT.

The chain is built from TRBV2 and TRBJ1-5, with 8 bases matching TRBD1. The V segment lost 8 bases and the J segment 4 bases; nucleotides outside the gene matches: 19. This CDR3 has 18 residues. The germline V gene has CDR1 SNHLY and CDR2 FYNNEI. CDR3 DNA: TGTGCCAGCTCCAGGGGGCGCAGAGTTGGGGGGCCTAATCAGCCCCAGCATTTT. It is translated as CASSRGRRVGGPNQPQHF.

The rearrangement uses TRBV7-8 and TRBJ2-3; D not resolved. Trimming cost V 0 bases and J 0 bases, with 7 bases left between them. Germline CDR1 and CDR2: SGHVS and FQNEAQ. The CDR3 is 15 amino acids. The CDR3 DNA sequence: TGTGCCAGCAGCTTAGCCCCCCAGAGCACAGATACGCAGTATTTT. Residues: CASSLAPQSTDTQYF.

V usage is TRBV4-3 and J usage is TRBJ1-2, with 9 bases matching TRBD1. Per the germline V gene, CDR1 is LGHNA and CDR2 is YSLEER. This CDR3 is 15 amino acids long. J was trimmed by 3 bases and V by 1 base; bases with no gene match: 3. The CDR3 nucleotides are TGCGCCAGCAGCCAAGCCGGGACAGGGTACTATGGCTACACCTTC. It translates to CASSQAGTGYYGYTF.

This clone was observed a few times. The V call is TRBV4-1, the J call TRBJ2-3, with D unclear. CDR3 length equals 12 residues. Germline CDR1 is MGHRA and CDR2 is YSYEKL. Trimming took 1 base from V and 7 from J, leaving 6 bases between them. CDR3 loop: CASSQGSNTQYF. The CDR3 DNA is TGCGCCAGCAGCCAAGGTTCAAATACGCAGTATTTT.

This chain links TRBV7-6 with TRBJ1-6, with D possibly TRBD1 on 5 matching bases. Germline CDR1 is SGHVS and CDR2 is FNYEAQ. Trimming pared 1 base from V and 5 bases from J, leaving 12 bases between. The CDR3 runs to 16 residues. CDR3 amino acids: CASSLGQGGDNSPLHF. In DNA form, the CDR3 reads TGTGCCAGCAGCTTAGGTCAGGGTGGTGATAATTCACCCCTCCACTTT.

The rearrangement joins TRBV29-1 to TRBJ1-4, with a possible D match to TRBD1 (5 bases). V was pared by 0 bases and J by 13 bases, with 15 bases between. From germline, CDR1 is SQVTM and CDR2 ANQGSEA. The CDR3 totals 13 residues. CDR3 DNA sequence: TGCAGCGTTGAAGATCGAAGGGGTTCGAGACTGTTTTTT. This sequence encodes CSVEDRRGSRLFF.

The chain joins TRBV6-5 to TRBJ1-1; unclear D gene. Germline lookup yields CDR1 MNHEY and CDR2 SVGAGI. The germline V and J ends were trimmed by 0 bases and 3 bases, with 14 bases remaining between them. The CDR3 length is 16 residues. This CDR3 reads CASSYSGGGPDTEAFF. The CDR3 DNA reads as TGTGCCAGCAGTTACTCGGGAGGCGGGCCCGACACTGAAGCTTTCTTT.

V usage is TRBV2 and J usage is TRBJ2-2; a possible D gene is TRBD1 (6 bases). Germline-derived CDR1 and CDR2 are SNHLY and FYNNEI. Trimming cost V 5 bases and J 2 bases, with 9 bases left between them. The length of the CDR3 is 14 residues. CDR3 protein: CASSQGRNTGELFF. CDR3 sequence (DNA): TGTGCCAGCAGTCAGGGGAGAAACACCGGGGAGCTGTTTTTT.

This clone was counted a single time. The chain employs TRBV6-1 and TRBJ1-6, with D maybe TRBD1 (6 bases). The CDR3 contains 15 residues. In germline, CDR1 is MNHNS, CDR2 SASEGT. V was cut by 2 bases and J by 5 bases, with 10 bases left in between. CDR3 sequence reads: CASSERRGNNSPLHF. The CDR3 region has the DNA TGTGCCAGCAGTGAACGCAGGGGTAATAATTCACCCCTCCACTTT.

The chain combines TRBV28 with TRBJ1-6; the match to TRBD1 covers 7 bases. Germline V gene lookup returns CDR1 MDHEN and CDR2 SYDVKM. CDR3 length: 17 residues. V was pared by 5 bases and J by 8 bases, with 15 bases of the junction left unmatched. Here the CDR3 reads CASSTLPGTDEHSPLHF. CDR3 sequence (DNA): TGTGCCAGCAGTACCCTGCCCGGGACAGACGAGCATTCACCCCTCCACTTT.

The rearrangement joins TRBV7-2 to TRBJ2-3; possible D gene TRBD2, 6 bases. Germline V CDR1 and CDR2: SGHTA, FQGNSA. The CDR3 is 15 amino acids. V was pared by 4 bases and J by 0 bases, with 11 bases between. The CDR3 sequence is CASSSSGTSTDTQYF. The CDR3 DNA follows: TGTGCCAGCAGCTCCTCCGGGACTAGCACAGATACGCAGTATTTT.

The chain carries TRBV9 and TRBJ1-6; D is ambiguous. Germline lookup yields CDR1 SGDLS and CDR2 YYNGEE. CDR3 length: 15 amino acids. V lost 4 bases to trimming and J lost 0 bases, with 8 bases between them. The CDR3, as DNA: TGTGCCAGCAGCCTACGGTCCTCCTATAATTCACCCCTCCACTTT. It yields the protein CASSLRSSYNSPLHF.

The rearrangement links TRBV10-3 to TRBJ1-1; 7 nucleotides line up with TRBD1. In germline, CDR1 is ENHRY, CDR2 SYGVKD. CDR3 length: 15 residues. Germline trimming cut 11 bases from V and 0 bases from J; bases unmatched to any gene: 12. The CDR3 loop is CASSTGTDMNTEAFF. CDR3 nucleotides: TGTGCCTCCTCGACAGGGACCGATATGAACACTGAAGCTTTCTTT.

The chain couples TRBV9 to TRBJ1-5, with TRBD1 identical over 10 bases. CDR1 is SGDLS and CDR2 is YYNGEE in the germline V gene. V was pared by 0 bases and J by 9 bases, with 9 bases of the junction left unmatched. The CDR3 runs to 16 residues. For the CDR3, the DNA is TGTGCCAGCAGCGTAGACGCGGACAGGGGGAAAGGGCCCCAGCATTTT. Translating it yields CASSVDADRGKGPQHF. Looking up the rest from reference TRBV9 and TRBJ1-5 gives the full variable domain: DSGVTQTPKHLITATGQRVTLRCSPRSGDLSVYWYQQSLDQGLQFLIQYYNGEERAKGNILERFSAQQFPDLHSELNLSSLELGDSALYFCASSVDADRGKGPQHFGDGTRLSIL.